This TCR beta chain was captured in a study of blood T cell repertoires in COVID-19 (dated by TCRdb to the early 2020s). For the wider study: Collaborator samples came from the United States, Italy and Spain and covered acute and convalescent phases of COVID-19. HLA class I and class II types, where available, came from metadata supplied by the sample provider rather than from assay-based typing. The material from the prospective study consisted of cDNA or gDNA derived from T cells, B-cell-depleted T cells, or PBMCs. Samples were obtained from the ongoing ImmuneRACE study (first 160 participants) and from 950 to 1,500 subjects provided by 6 global collaborators. The dataset comprised deeply sampled blood TCRbeta repertoires from subjects exposed to, actively infected with, or recovered from COVID-19. The repertoires were released in a freely available public database intended as a resource for research on the immune response to SARS-CoV-2. The sample metadata nearly always contained a de-identified subject ID, COVID-19 status, age in years and sex.

The investigation overall reported the following: How much clinical and demographic metadata was included differed by source and by participant, and the metadata was provided uncurated.

Including the terminal cysteine and phenylalanine, the CDR3 comprises 14 residues. Of the read, only the CDR3 DNA is kept; its 42 bases are in frame from base 1. The germline V gene provides CDR1 SGHAT and CDR2 FQNNGV. Trimming accounts for 3 bases at V and 9 bases at J, while the number of junction bases matched to no gene is 5. TCRbeta CDR3 regions were amplified from genomic DNA by means of the immunoSEQ Assay, a bias-controlled multiplex PCR. On the study's bioinformatics: The number of nucleated cells in each sample was estimated by amplification of reference gene primers within the assay. Sequence reads were collapsed and filtered to measure the absolute abundance of every unique TCRbeta CDR3 rearrangement. Productive Simpson clonality was computed per sample as the square root of Simpson's diversity index over productive rearrangements. This immuneACCESS table, as held by TCRdb, lists in-frame sequences with V and J called but not all clones. Of the missing ones, under half trace to an unresolved V gene in checked studies; the others have no known cause. From that table come the V and J calls and clone size; the DNA was used to work out D and trimming. For this sample there are 65,000 to 95,000 clones; about 80% appear just once. The ten largest clonotypes hold approximately 5.7% of the sample.

Whole blood was collected in K2EDTA tubes by collaborating institutions according to the institutions' own protocols. For TCRbeta analysis, collaborators shipped samples in one of three forms: frozen whole blood, isolated PBMCs, or DNA extracted from either of those sample types. This clone appeared once. The clone's antigen remains unknown. The record has no base qualities; no much larger clone is one base away. Recombination joined TRBV11-2 with TRBJ1-5; 10 bases in the middle match TRBD1. The receptor was isolated from a man aged 50 to 60 with active or convalescent COVID-19. Sequenced sample: peripheral blood. The DNA reads TGTGCCAGCAGCTTGACAGGGGGCGATTCGCCCCAGCATTTT. This yields the protein CASSLTGGDSPQHF.